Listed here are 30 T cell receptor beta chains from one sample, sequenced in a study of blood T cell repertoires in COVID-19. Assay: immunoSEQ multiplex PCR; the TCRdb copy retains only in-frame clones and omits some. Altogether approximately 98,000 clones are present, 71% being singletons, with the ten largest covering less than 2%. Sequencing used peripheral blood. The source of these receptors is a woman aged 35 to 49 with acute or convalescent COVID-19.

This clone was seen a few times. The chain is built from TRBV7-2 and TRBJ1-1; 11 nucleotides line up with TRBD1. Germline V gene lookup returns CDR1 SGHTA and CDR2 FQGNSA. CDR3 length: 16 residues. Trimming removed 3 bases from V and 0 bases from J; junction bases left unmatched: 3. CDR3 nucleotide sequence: TGTGCCAGCAGCTTCGGACAGGGGGCACTGAACACTGAAGCTTTCTTT. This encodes CASSFGQGALNTEAFF.

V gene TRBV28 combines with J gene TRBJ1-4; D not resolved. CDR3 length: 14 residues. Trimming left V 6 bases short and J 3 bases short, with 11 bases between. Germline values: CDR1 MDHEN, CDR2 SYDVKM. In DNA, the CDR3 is TGTGCCAGCAGCGAGGGCTTGGCTAATGAAAAACTGTTTTTT. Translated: CASSEGLANEKLFF.

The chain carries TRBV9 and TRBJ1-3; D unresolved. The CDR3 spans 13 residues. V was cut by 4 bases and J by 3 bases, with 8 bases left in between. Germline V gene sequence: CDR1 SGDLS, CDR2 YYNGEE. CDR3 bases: TGTGCCAGCAGCCCCAACATTGGAAACACCATATATTTT. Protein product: CASSPNIGNTIYF.

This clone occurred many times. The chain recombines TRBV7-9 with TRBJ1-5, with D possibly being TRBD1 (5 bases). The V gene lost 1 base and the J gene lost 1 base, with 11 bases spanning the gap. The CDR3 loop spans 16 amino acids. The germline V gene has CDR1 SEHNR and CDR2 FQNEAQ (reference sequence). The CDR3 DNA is TGTGCCAGCAGCTTAGGCGGGGGTCGGAGCAATCAGCCCCAGCATTTT. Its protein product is CASSLGGGRSNQPQHF.

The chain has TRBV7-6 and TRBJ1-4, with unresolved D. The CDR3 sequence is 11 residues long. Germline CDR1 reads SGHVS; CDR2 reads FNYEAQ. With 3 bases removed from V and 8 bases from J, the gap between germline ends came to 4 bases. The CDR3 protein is CASSFVEKLFF. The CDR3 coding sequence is TGTGCCAGCAGCTTCGTAGAAAAACTGTTTTTT.

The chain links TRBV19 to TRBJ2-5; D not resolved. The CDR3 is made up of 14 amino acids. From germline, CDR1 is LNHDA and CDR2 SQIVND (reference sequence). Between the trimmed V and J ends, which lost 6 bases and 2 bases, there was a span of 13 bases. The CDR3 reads CASRPNGEQETQYF. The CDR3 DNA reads TGTGCCAGTAGACCGAACGGTGAGCAAGAGACCCAGTACTTC.

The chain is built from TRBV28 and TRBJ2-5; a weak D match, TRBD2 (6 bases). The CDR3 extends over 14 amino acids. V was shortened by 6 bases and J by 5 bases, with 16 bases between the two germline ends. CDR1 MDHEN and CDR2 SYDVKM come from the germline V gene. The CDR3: CASSLPGGVETQYF. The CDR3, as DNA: TGTGCCAGCAGCCTCCCCGGGGGAGTGGAGACCCAGTACTTC.

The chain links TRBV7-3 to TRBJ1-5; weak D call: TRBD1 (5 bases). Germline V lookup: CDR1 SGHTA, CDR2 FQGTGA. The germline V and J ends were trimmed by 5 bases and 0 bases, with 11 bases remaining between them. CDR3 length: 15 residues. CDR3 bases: TGTGCCAGCAGCCGACAGCGTTATAGCAATCAGCCCCAGCATTTT. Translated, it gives CASSRQRYSNQPQHF.

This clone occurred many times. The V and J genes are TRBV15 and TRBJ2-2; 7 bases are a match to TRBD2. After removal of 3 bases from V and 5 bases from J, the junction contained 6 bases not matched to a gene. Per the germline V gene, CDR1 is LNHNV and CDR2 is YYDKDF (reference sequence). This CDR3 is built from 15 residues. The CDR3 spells CATSSRRGKTGELFF. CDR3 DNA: TGTGCCACCAGCAGCCGGCGGGGGAAAACCGGGGAGCTGTTTTTT.

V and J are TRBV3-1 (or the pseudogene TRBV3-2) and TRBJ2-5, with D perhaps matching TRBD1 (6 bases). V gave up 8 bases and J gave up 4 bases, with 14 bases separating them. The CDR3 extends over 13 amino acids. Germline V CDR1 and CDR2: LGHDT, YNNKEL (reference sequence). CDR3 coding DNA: TGTGCCAGCGGGGCGGCAGGGGCAGAGACCCAGTACTTC. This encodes CASGAAGAETQYF.

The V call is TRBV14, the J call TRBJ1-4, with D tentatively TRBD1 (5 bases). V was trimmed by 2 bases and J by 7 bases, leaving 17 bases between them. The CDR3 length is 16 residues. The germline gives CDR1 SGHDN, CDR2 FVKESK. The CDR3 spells CASSQHHQGGSEKLFF. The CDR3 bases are TGTGCCAGCAGCCAACATCATCAGGGCGGGAGTGAAAAACTGTTTTTT.

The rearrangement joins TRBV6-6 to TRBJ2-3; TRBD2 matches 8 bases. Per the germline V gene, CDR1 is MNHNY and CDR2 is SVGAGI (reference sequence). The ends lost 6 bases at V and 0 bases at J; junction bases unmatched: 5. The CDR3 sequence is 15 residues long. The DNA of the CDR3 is TGTGCCAGCAGGCTTACTAGCGGTAGCACAGATACGCAGTATTTT. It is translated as CASRLTSGSTDTQYF.

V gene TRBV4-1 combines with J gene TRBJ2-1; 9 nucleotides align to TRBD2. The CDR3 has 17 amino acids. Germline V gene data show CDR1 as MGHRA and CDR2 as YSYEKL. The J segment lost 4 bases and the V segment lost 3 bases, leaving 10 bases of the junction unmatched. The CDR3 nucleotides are TGCGCCAGCAGCCATCCCTTCCGTAGCGGGGGATACAATGAGCAGTTCTTC. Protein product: CASSHPFRSGGYNEQFF.

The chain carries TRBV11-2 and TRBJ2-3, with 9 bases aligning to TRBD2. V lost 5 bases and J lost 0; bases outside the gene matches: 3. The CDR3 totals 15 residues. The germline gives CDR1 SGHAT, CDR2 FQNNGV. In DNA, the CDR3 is TGTGCCAGCAGCGCAAGCGGGGGGAGCACAGATACGCAGTATTTT. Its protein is CASSASGGSTDTQYF.

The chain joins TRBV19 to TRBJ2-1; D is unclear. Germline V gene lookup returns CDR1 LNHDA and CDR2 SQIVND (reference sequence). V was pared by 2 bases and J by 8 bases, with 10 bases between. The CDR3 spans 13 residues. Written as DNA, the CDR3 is TGTGCCAGTAGTATATCCACCGAGTATGAGCAGTTCTTC. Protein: CASSISTEYEQFF.

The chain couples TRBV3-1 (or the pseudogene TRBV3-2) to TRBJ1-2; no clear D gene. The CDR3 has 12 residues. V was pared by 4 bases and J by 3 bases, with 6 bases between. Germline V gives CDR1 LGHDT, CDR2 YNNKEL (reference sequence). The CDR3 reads CASSLSDYGYTF. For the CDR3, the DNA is TGTGCCAGCAGCCTATCAGACTATGGCTACACCTTC.

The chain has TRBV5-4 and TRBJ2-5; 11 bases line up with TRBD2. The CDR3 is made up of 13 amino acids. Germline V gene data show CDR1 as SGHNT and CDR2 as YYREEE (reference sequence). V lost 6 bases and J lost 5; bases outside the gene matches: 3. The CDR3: CASTSGGQETQYF. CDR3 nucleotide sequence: TGTGCCAGCACTAGCGGGGGGCAGGAGACCCAGTACTTC. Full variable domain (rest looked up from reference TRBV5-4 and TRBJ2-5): ETGVTQSPTHLIKTRGQQVTLRCSSQSGHNTVSWYQQALGQGPQFIFQYYREEENGRGNFPPRFSGLQFPNYSSELNVNALELDDSALYLCASTSGGQETQYFGPGTRLLVL.

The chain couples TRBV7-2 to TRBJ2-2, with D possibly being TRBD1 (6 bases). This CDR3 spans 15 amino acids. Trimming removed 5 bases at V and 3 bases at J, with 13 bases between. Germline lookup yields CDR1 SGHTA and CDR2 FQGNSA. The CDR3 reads CASSQRGSDTGELFF. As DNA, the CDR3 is TGTGCCAGCAGCCAAAGGGGGAGTGACACCGGGGAGCTGTTTTTT.

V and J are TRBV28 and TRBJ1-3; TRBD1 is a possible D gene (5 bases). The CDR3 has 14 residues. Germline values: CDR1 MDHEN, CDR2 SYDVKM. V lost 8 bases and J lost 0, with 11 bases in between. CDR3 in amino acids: CASLGQGSGNTIYF. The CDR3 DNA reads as TGTGCCAGCCTTGGTCAGGGCTCTGGAAACACCATATATTTT. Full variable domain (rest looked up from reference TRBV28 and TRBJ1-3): DVKVTQSSRYLVKRTGEKVFLECVQDMDHENMFWYRQDPGLGLRLIYFSYDVKMKEKGDIPEGYSVSREKKERFSLILESASTNQTSMYLCASLGQGSGNTIYFGEGSWLTVV.

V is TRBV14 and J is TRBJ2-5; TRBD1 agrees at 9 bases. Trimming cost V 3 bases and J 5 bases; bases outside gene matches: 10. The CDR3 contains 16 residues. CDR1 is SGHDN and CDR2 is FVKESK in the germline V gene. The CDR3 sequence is CASSHPLTGGLETQYF. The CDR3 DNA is TGTGCCAGCAGCCACCCACTAACAGGGGGCCTGGAGACCCAGTACTTC.

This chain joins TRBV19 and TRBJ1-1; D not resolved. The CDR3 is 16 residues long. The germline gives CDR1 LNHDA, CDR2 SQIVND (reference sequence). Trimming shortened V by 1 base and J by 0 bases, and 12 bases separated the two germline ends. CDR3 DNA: TGTGCCAGTAGTATAGTAGCAGGACTCATGAACACTGAAGCTTTCTTT. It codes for CASSIVAGLMNTEAFF.

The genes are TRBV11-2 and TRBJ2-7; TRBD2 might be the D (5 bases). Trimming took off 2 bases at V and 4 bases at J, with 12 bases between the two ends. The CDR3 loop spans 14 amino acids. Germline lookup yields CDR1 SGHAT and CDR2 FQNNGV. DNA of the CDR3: TGTGCCAGCAGCTTACATTGGGAGATTTACGAGCAGTACTTC. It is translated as CASSLHWEIYEQYF.

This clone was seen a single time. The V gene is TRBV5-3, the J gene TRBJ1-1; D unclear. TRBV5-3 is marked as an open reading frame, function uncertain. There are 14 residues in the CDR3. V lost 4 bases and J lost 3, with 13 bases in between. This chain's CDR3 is CARSLDREDTEAFF. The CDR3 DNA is TGTGCCAGAAGCCTGGACCGAGAGGACACTGAAGCTTTCTTT.

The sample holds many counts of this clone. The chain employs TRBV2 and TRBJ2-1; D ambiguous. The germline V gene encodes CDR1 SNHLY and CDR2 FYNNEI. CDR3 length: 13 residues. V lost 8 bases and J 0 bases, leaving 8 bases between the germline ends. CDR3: CASVVDSYNEQFF. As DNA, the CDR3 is TGTGCCAGCGTAGTCGACTCCTACAATGAGCAGTTCTTC.

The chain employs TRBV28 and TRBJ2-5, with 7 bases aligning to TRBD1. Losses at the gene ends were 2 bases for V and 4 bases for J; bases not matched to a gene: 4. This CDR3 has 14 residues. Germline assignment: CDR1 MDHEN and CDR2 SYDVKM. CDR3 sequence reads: CASSLGYRGETQYF. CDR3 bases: TGTGCCAGCAGTTTAGGGTACAGGGGAGAGACCCAGTACTTC.

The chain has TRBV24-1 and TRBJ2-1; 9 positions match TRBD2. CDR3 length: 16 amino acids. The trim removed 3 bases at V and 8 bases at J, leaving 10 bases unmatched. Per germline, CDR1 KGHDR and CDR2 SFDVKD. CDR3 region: CATSDAVGGGAYEQFF. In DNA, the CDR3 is TGTGCCACCAGTGATGCCGTGGGCGGGGGGGCCTATGAGCAGTTCTTC.

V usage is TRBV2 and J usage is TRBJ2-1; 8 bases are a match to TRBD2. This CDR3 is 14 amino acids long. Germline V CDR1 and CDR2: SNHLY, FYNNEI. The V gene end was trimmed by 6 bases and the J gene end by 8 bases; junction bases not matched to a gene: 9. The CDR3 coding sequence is TGTGCCAGCAGCTACCTGGGACTAGGGGATGAGCAGTTCTTC. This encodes CASSYLGLGDEQFF.

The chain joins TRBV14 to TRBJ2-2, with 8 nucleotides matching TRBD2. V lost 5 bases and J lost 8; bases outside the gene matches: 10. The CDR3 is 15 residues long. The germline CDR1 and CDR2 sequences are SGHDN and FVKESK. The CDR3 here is CASSSRTSPLGELFF. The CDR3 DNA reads TGTGCCAGCAGCTCTCGGACTAGCCCTTTGGGGGAGCTGTTTTTT.

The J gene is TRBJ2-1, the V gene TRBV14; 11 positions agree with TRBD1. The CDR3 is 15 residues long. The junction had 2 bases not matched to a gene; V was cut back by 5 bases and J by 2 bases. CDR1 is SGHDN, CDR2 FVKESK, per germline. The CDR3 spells CASSRGQGAYNEQFF. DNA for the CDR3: TGTGCCAGCAGCAGGGGACAGGGGGCCTACAATGAGCAGTTCTTC.

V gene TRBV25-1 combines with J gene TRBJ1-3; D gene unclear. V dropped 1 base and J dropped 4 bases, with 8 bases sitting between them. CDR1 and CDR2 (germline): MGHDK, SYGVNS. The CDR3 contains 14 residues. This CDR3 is CASSEWAGGNTIYF. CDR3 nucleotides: TGTGCCAGCAGTGAATGGGCGGGAGGAAACACCATATATTTT.